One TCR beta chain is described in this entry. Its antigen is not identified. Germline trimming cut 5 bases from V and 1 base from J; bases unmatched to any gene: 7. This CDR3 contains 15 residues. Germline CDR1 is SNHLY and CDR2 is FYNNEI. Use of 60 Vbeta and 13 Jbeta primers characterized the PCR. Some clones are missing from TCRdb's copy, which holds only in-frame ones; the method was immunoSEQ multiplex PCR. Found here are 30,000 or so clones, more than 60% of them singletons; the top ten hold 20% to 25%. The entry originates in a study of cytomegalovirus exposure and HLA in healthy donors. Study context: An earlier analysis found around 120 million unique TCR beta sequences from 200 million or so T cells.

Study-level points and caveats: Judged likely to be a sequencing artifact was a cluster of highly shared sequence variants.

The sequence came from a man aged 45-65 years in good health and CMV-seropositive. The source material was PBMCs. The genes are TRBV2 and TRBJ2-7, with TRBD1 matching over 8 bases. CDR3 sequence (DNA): TGTGCCAGCAGTACAAACGGACAGGGATCCTACGAGCAGTACTTC. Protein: CASSTNGQGSYEQYF.